The 2 T cell receptor beta chains below were found in one sample sequenced in a study of Graves' ophthalmopathy and Graves' hyperthyroidism. RNA transcripts were the source from which TCR beta CDR3 regions were amplified. First-round RT-PCR used HTBI primers; second-round multiplex PCR followed. One entry per CDR3 protein, called by TCRdb with MiXCR from the multiplex PCR reads. The sample lists over a million distinct CDR3 sequences; about 40% were seen once. Sequenced sample: peripheral blood or thyroid tissue (not recorded which). The receptors stem from an adult man with Graves' hyperthyroidism.

As for this clonotype: This clone may be a read error of a much larger clone one base away. The gene calls are TRBV11-2 and TRBJ1-4, with D uncertain. This CDR3 spans 12 amino acids. The V gene's germline CDR1 is SGHAT and CDR2 FQNNGV. The germline V and J ends were trimmed by 2 bases and 7 bases, with 5 bases remaining between them. CDR3 DNA: TGTGCCAGCAGCTTAATAAGTGAAAAACTGTTTTTT. It translates to CASSLISEKLFF.

The sample holds many counts of this clonotype. The chain joins TRBV12-3 or TRBV12-4 to TRBJ1-1; a possible D gene is TRBD1 (6 bases). The CDR3 has 15 amino acids. The ends were cut back, 7 bases at V and 2 bases at J, with 17 bases in the middle. DNA for the CDR3: TGTGCCAGCACTCGGAGTCGGGGGCTCAACACTGAAGCTTTCTTT. Protein: CASTRSRGLNTEAFF.